This TCR beta chain was sequenced during a study of CD8+ T cells in alopecia areata. Study information: Donors of skin were C3H/HeJ mice aged 6-12 months with spontaneous alopecia, and recipients were 7-10-week-old female C3H/HeJ mice.

It was cDNA, reverse transcribed from extracted RNA, that served as the sequencing template. Clones were sequenced by immunoSEQ multiplex PCR, and TCRdb holds only the in-frame ones, with some missing. There are around 290,000 clones in the sample, none observed a single time. A panel of CD4, CD8alpha, NKG2D, NKG2ACE and other markers served to sort pooled cutaneous lymph node cells. Study-level findings and limits: Lesional scalp, especially alopecia totalis/universalis, showed higher clonality than normal scalp.

The CDR3 loop spans 13 amino acids. Trimming cost V 4 bases and J 4 bases, with 6 bases left between them. CDR1 is NSHNY and CDR2 is SYGAGN in the germline V gene. This clone was detected only a few times. Its target is unknown. Germline and genes here are mouse. The CDR3 end is not reached by the read, which stops 3 residues before it; the germline J gene fills it in. This CDR3 is also generated by other DNA sequences in the sample. The chain carries TRBV13-1 and TRBJ1-6, with D unresolved. TRBJ1-6 is assigned to the ORF class and has an uncertain function. Input material: CD4+ T cells sorted from a lymph node. This receptor was obtained from a C3H/HeJ mouse with alopecia areata. Strain haplotype (MHC): H2-k. The CDR3 bases that were read are TGTGCCAGCAGTCTCCAGTATAATTCGCCC. As protein: CASSLQYNSP. The full CDR3 protein reads CASSLQYNSPLYF.